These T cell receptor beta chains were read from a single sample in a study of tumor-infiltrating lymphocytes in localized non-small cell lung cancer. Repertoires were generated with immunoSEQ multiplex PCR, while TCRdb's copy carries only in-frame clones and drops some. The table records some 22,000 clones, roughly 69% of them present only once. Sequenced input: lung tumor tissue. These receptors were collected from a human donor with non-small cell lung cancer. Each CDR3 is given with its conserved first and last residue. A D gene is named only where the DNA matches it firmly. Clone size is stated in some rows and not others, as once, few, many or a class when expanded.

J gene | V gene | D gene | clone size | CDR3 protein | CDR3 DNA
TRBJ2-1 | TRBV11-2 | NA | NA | CASSLIRDPSSYNEQFF | TGTGCCAGCAGCTTAATTCGGGATCCAAGCTCCTACAATGAGCAGTTCTTC
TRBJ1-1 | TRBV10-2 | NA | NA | CASSDRPRTVNTEAFF | TGCGCCAGCAGTGATAGGCCTAGAACCGTGAACACTGAAGCTTTCTTT
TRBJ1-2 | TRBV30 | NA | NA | CAWSPGAGEGYTF | TGTGCCTGGAGTCCTGGGGCAGGGGAAGGCTACACCTTC
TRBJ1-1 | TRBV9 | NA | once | CASSVAANTEAFF | TGTGCCAGCAGCGTAGCGGCGAACACTGAAGCTTTCTTT
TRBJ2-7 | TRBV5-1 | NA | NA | CASSLLGAYEQYF | TGCGCCAGCAGCTTGTTAGGGGCCTACGAGCAGTACTTC
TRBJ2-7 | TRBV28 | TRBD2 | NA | CASSFGTYRGGTYEQYF | TGTGCCAGCAGTTTTGGGACGTATCGGGGGGGAACCTACGAGCAGTACTTC
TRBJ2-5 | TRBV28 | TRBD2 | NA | CASSLWTSGAGTQYF | TGTGCCAGCAGCCTCTGGACTAGCGGCGCGGGGACCCAGTACTTC
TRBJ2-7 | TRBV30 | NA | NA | CAWSWGDYEQYF | TGTGCCTGGTCTTGGGGTGACTACGAGCAGTACTTC
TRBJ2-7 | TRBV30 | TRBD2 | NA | CAWSVGGVATEYEQYF | TGTGCCTGGAGTGTCGGGGGGGTAGCGACAGAGTACGAGCAGTACTTC
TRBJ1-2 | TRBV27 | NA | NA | CASSLTSSGDYTF | TGTGCCAGCAGCCTAACATCCTCCGGGGACTACACCTTC
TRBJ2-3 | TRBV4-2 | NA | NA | CASSQEGGSGGSTQYF | TGTGCCAGCAGCCAAGAGGGAGGTTCGGGGGGCTCTACGCAGTATTTT
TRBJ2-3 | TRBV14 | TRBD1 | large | CASSQVGGLTDTQYF | TGTGCCAGCAGCCAAGTAGGGGGCCTCACAGATACGCAGTATTTT
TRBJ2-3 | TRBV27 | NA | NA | CASSLTQGTQYF | TGTGCCAGCAGTTTAACACAGGGTACGCAGTATTTT
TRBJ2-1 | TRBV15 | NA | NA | CATSRDSSNNEQFF | TGTGCCACCAGCAGAGATTCCTCAAACAATGAGCAGTTCTTC
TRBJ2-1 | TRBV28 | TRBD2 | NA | CASSLGDSGSNEQFF | TGTGCCAGCAGTTTAGGGGATAGCGGGAGCAATGAGCAGTTCTTC
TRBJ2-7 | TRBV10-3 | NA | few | CAISESMGPEQYF | TGTGCCATCAGTGAGTCGATGGGACCCGAGCAGTACTTC
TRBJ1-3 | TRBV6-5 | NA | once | CASRTAGNTIYF | TGTGCCAGCAGGACTGCTGGAAACACCATATATTTT
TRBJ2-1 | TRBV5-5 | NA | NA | CASSLAQGAYNEQFF | TGTGCCAGCAGCTTGGCACAGGGCGCCTACAATGAGCAGTTCTTC
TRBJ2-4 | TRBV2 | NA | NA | CASSEKTGKNIQYF | TGTGCCAGCAGTGAAAAGACGGGCAAAAACATTCAGTACTTC
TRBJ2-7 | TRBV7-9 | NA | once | CASDYPGDEQYF | TGTGCCAGCGATTACCCCGGCGACGAGCAGTACTTC
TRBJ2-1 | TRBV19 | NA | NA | CASSRRRESHNEQFF | TGTGCCAGTAGTAGAAGACGGGAGTCCCACAATGAGCAGTTCTTC
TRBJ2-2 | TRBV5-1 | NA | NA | CASSRTAVITGELFF | TGCGCCAGCAGCAGAACAGCGGTAATCACCGGGGAGCTGTTTTTT
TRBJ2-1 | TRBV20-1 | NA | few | CSARGGNEQFF | TGCAGTGCTAGAGGAGGGAATGAGCAGTTCTTC
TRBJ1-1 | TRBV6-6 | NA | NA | CASSYSLESFF | TGTGCCAGCAGTTACTCGTTGGAGTCCTTCTTT